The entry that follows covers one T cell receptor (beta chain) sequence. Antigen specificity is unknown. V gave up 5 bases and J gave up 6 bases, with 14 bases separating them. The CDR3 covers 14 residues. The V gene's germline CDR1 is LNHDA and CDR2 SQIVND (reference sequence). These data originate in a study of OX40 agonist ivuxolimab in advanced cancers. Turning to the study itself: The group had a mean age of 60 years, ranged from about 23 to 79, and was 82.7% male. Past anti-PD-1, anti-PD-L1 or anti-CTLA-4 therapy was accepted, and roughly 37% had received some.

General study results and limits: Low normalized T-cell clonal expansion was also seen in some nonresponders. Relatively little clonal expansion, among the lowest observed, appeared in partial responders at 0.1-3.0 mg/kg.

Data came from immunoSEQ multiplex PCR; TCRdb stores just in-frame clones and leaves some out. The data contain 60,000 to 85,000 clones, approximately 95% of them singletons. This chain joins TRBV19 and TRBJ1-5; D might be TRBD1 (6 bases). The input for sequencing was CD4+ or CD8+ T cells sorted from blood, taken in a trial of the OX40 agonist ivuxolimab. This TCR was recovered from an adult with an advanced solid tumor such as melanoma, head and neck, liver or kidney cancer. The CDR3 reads CASSLQGEGQPQHF. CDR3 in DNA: TGTGCCAGTAGTCTACAGGGTGAGGGTCAGCCCCAGCATTTT. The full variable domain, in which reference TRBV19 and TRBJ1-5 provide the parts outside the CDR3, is DGGITQSPKYLFRKEGQNVTLSCEQNLNHDAMYWYRQDPGQGLRLIYYSQIVNDFQKGDIAEGYSVSREKKESFPLTVTSAQKNPTAFYLCASSLQGEGQPQHFGDGTRLSIL.